Listed below are T cell receptor beta chains from one sample, sequenced in a study of blood T cell repertoires in COVID-19. The repertoire was sequenced with immunoSEQ multiplex PCR; TCRdb's copy has only in-frame clones and lacks some. The sample holds fewer than 200,000 clones, around 83% seen once. The specimen sequenced was peripheral blood. Receptors were obtained from a man aged 35 to 55 with acute or convalescent COVID-19. CDR3s include the opening cysteine and the closing phenylalanine or tryptophan. A D gene is named only where the DNA matches it firmly. Size values are once, few and many counts, or a class for expanded clones, and some rows have none.

TRBV7-2,-,15,TRBJ2-6,-,CASSLRMSGANVLTF,TGTGCCAGCAGCTTGAGGATGTCTGGGGCCAACGTCCTGACTTTC
TRBV18,TRBD1,15,TRBJ1-5,few,CASSPGTGGGQPQHF,TGTGCCAGCTCACCAGGAACAGGGGGGGGTCAGCCCCAGCATTTT
TRBV27,-,11,TRBJ2-1,once,CASSFMYEQFF,TGTGCCAGCAGTTTCATGTATGAGCAGTTCTTC
TRBV4-1,-,15,TRBJ2-3,few,CASSPQIASTDTQYF,TGCGCCAGCAGCCCCCAGATAGCCAGCACAGATACGCAGTATTTT
TRBV6-5,-,13,TRBJ1-2,-,CASSPDSYYGYTF,TGTGCCAGCAGTCCGGACAGTTACTATGGCTACACCTTC
TRBV6-5,TRBD1,16,TRBJ1-1,-,CASSYSQGARDTEAFF,TGTGCCAGCAGTTACTCGCAGGGGGCGCGGGACACTGAAGCTTTCTTT
TRBV29-1,-,13,TRBJ1-1,-,CSVEPRANPEAFF,TGCAGCGTTGAACCCAGGGCCAACCCTGAAGCTTTCTTT
TRBV6-5,-,12,TRBJ2-3,-,CASTSSARTQYF,TGTGCCAGCACGTCTAGCGCTAGGACGCAGTATTTT
TRBV7-8,TRBD2,16,TRBJ2-5,-,CASSPRSGGPGEAQYF,TGTGCCAGCAGCCCCCGTAGCGGGGGGCCGGGGGAGGCCCAGTACTTC
TRBV4-1,-,16,TRBJ2-7,-,CASSRRGDYFSYEQYF,TGCGCCAGCAGCCGGAGAGGAGACTACTTCTCCTACGAGCAGTACTTC